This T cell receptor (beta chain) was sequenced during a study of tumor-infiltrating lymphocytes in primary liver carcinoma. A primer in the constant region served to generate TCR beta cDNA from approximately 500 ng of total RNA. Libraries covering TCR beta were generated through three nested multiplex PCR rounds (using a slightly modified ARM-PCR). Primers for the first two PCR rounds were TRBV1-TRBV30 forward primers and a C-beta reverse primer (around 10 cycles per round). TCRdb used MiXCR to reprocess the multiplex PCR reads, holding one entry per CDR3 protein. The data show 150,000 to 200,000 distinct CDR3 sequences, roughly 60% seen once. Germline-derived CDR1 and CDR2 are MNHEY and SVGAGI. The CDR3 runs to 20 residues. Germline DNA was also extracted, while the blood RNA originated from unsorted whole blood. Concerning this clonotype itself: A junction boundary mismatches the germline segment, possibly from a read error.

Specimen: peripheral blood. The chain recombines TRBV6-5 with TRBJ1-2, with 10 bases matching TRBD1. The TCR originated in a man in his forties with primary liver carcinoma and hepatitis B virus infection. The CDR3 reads CASSPGTGAFKGIINYCYTF. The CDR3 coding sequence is TGTGCCAGCAGCCCCGGGACAGGGGCCTTTAAGGGGATTATTAACTATTGCTACACCTTC.